This TCR beta chain was sequenced for a study of identical twins. Study results and caveats: Invariant MAIT and iNKT cells are populations that could partly confound zero-insertion analyses.

CDR3 length: 13 amino acids. Germline CDR1 reads DFQATT; CDR2 reads SNEGSKA (reference sequence). The V gene lost 3 bases and the J gene lost 5 bases, with 10 bases spanning the gap. This clonotype was seen only a few times. Its antigen is unidentified. TCRdb reprocessed the 5' RACE reads via MiXCR and lists one record per CDR3 protein. The sample yields about 530,000 distinct CDR3 sequences, 20% to 25% seen once. This sample was also put to use in a study of yellow fever vaccine responses in identical twins.

The V gene is TRBV20-1, the J gene TRBJ2-2; weak D call: TRBD1 (6 bases). Sequenced: CD4+ T cells sorted from blood. This clonotype was sampled from a woman younger than 30 in good health. CDR3 loop: CSARIQGTGELFF. The DNA for the CDR3 is TGCAGTGCTAGGATACAGGGTACCGGGGAGCTGTTTTTT.